This TCR beta chain was captured in a study of PD-1 blockade in classical Hodgkin lymphoma. J was trimmed by 3 bases and V by 3 bases; bases with no gene match: 3. In germline, CDR1 is SGHVS, CDR2 FQNEAQ. This CDR3 comprises 15 residues. Generated by immunoSEQ multiplex PCR, the TCRdb table keeps only in-frame clones and is missing some. The sample contains 15,000 to 20,000 clones, roughly 85% of which appear only once. Time point given: cycle 4 day 1 (C4D1), after less than seven weeks of nivolumab. No patient escaped relapse after autologous stem cell transplantation, and brentuximab vedotin exposure varied.

Sequenced here: peripheral blood mononuclear cells (PBMCs), sampled before the fourth cycle of nivolumab. The chain employs TRBV7-8 and TRBJ2-7; 12 bases fit TRBD1. This clonotype was obtained from a human donor with classical Hodgkin lymphoma. DNA for the CDR3: TGTGCCAGCAGCTTGGGGACAGGGGGCAACTACGAGCAGTACTTC. It translates to CASSLGTGGNYEQYF.